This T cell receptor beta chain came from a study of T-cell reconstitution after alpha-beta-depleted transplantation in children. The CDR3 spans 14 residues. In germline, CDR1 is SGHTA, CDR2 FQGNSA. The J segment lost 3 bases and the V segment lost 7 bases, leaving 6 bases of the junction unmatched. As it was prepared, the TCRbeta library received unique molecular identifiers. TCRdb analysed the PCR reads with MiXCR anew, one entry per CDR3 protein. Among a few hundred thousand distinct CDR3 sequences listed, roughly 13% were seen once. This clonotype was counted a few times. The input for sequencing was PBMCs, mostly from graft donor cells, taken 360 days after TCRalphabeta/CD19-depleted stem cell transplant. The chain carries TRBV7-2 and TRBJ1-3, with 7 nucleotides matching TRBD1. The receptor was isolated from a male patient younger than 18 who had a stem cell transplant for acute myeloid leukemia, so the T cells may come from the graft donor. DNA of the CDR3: TGTGCCAGCAAATTAGACAGGGTTGGAAACACCATATATTTT. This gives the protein CASKLDRVGNTIYF.